A selection of T cell receptor beta chains follows, all from one sample in a study of T cell responses to AZD1222 COVID-19 vaccine. TCRdb's copy holds only in-frame clones and misses some; the assay was immunoSEQ multiplex PCR. Of 150,000 to 160,000 clones listed, about 85% are singletons. The specimen comprised peripheral blood, sampled after recovery from COVID-19. Source of these receptors: an adult who had recovered from COVID-19. CDR3s include the opening cysteine and the closing phenylalanine or tryptophan. The D gene is left open where the match is weak. Size tells how often a clone was seen (once, few, many) or the class of an expanded clone, and some rows leave it out.

J gene | clone size | V gene | D gene | CDR3 DNA | CDR3 protein
TRBJ2-2 | NA | TRBV2 | NA | TGTGCCAGCAGTGACACAGGCTTGACGAACACCGGGGAGCTGTTTTTT | CASSDTGLTNTGELFF
TRBJ2-1 | NA | TRBV2 | NA | TGTGCCAGCAGCCTGACATCCTACAATGAGCAGTTCTTC | CASSLTSYNEQFF
TRBJ1-1 | NA | TRBV28 | NA | TGTGCCAGCACTACCTTCAGGGAAATGAACACTGAAGCTTTCTTT | CASTTFREMNTEAFF
TRBJ2-2 | NA | TRBV6-2/TRBV6-3 | NA | TGTGCCAGCAGTTTCCCCTGGGGGGACGGGGAGCTGTTTTTT | CASSFPWGDGELFF
TRBJ2-7 | once | TRBV14 | NA | TGTGCCAGCAGCCCCCGGGAACCAAATCATTACGAGCAGTACTTC | CASSPREPNHYEQYF
TRBJ2-3 | NA | TRBV7-9 | NA | TGTGCCAGCAGCATACAGGGTTCAGATACGCAGTATTTT | CASSIQGSDTQYF
TRBJ2-3 | NA | TRBV6-2/TRBV6-3 | NA | TGTGCCAGCAGTTACTCCACTGACCCCTCCGATCCTCTCACAGATACGCAGTATTTT | CASSYSTDPSDPLTDTQYF
TRBJ2-7 | NA | TRBV7-8 | NA | TGTGCCAGCAGCTTCGACGAAGGGGGGATATCCTACGAGCAGTACTTC | CASSFDEGGISYEQYF
TRBJ2-1 | NA | TRBV5-1 | NA | TGCGCCAGCAGCCGCCCGTCGGGGTCGGGGGTTAGTGAGCAGTTCTTC | CASSRPSGSGVSEQFF
TRBJ2-7 | NA | TRBV7-2 | NA | TGTGCCAGCAGCCTCATGGGTGCCCTGGGGTTTTGGAGAGAGCAGTACTTC | CASSLMGALGFWREQYF
TRBJ2-5 | once | TRBV12-5 | NA | TGTGCTAGTGGTTTGCCTCCAGGCGGGGAACGAGAGACCCAGTACTTC | CASGLPPGGERETQYF